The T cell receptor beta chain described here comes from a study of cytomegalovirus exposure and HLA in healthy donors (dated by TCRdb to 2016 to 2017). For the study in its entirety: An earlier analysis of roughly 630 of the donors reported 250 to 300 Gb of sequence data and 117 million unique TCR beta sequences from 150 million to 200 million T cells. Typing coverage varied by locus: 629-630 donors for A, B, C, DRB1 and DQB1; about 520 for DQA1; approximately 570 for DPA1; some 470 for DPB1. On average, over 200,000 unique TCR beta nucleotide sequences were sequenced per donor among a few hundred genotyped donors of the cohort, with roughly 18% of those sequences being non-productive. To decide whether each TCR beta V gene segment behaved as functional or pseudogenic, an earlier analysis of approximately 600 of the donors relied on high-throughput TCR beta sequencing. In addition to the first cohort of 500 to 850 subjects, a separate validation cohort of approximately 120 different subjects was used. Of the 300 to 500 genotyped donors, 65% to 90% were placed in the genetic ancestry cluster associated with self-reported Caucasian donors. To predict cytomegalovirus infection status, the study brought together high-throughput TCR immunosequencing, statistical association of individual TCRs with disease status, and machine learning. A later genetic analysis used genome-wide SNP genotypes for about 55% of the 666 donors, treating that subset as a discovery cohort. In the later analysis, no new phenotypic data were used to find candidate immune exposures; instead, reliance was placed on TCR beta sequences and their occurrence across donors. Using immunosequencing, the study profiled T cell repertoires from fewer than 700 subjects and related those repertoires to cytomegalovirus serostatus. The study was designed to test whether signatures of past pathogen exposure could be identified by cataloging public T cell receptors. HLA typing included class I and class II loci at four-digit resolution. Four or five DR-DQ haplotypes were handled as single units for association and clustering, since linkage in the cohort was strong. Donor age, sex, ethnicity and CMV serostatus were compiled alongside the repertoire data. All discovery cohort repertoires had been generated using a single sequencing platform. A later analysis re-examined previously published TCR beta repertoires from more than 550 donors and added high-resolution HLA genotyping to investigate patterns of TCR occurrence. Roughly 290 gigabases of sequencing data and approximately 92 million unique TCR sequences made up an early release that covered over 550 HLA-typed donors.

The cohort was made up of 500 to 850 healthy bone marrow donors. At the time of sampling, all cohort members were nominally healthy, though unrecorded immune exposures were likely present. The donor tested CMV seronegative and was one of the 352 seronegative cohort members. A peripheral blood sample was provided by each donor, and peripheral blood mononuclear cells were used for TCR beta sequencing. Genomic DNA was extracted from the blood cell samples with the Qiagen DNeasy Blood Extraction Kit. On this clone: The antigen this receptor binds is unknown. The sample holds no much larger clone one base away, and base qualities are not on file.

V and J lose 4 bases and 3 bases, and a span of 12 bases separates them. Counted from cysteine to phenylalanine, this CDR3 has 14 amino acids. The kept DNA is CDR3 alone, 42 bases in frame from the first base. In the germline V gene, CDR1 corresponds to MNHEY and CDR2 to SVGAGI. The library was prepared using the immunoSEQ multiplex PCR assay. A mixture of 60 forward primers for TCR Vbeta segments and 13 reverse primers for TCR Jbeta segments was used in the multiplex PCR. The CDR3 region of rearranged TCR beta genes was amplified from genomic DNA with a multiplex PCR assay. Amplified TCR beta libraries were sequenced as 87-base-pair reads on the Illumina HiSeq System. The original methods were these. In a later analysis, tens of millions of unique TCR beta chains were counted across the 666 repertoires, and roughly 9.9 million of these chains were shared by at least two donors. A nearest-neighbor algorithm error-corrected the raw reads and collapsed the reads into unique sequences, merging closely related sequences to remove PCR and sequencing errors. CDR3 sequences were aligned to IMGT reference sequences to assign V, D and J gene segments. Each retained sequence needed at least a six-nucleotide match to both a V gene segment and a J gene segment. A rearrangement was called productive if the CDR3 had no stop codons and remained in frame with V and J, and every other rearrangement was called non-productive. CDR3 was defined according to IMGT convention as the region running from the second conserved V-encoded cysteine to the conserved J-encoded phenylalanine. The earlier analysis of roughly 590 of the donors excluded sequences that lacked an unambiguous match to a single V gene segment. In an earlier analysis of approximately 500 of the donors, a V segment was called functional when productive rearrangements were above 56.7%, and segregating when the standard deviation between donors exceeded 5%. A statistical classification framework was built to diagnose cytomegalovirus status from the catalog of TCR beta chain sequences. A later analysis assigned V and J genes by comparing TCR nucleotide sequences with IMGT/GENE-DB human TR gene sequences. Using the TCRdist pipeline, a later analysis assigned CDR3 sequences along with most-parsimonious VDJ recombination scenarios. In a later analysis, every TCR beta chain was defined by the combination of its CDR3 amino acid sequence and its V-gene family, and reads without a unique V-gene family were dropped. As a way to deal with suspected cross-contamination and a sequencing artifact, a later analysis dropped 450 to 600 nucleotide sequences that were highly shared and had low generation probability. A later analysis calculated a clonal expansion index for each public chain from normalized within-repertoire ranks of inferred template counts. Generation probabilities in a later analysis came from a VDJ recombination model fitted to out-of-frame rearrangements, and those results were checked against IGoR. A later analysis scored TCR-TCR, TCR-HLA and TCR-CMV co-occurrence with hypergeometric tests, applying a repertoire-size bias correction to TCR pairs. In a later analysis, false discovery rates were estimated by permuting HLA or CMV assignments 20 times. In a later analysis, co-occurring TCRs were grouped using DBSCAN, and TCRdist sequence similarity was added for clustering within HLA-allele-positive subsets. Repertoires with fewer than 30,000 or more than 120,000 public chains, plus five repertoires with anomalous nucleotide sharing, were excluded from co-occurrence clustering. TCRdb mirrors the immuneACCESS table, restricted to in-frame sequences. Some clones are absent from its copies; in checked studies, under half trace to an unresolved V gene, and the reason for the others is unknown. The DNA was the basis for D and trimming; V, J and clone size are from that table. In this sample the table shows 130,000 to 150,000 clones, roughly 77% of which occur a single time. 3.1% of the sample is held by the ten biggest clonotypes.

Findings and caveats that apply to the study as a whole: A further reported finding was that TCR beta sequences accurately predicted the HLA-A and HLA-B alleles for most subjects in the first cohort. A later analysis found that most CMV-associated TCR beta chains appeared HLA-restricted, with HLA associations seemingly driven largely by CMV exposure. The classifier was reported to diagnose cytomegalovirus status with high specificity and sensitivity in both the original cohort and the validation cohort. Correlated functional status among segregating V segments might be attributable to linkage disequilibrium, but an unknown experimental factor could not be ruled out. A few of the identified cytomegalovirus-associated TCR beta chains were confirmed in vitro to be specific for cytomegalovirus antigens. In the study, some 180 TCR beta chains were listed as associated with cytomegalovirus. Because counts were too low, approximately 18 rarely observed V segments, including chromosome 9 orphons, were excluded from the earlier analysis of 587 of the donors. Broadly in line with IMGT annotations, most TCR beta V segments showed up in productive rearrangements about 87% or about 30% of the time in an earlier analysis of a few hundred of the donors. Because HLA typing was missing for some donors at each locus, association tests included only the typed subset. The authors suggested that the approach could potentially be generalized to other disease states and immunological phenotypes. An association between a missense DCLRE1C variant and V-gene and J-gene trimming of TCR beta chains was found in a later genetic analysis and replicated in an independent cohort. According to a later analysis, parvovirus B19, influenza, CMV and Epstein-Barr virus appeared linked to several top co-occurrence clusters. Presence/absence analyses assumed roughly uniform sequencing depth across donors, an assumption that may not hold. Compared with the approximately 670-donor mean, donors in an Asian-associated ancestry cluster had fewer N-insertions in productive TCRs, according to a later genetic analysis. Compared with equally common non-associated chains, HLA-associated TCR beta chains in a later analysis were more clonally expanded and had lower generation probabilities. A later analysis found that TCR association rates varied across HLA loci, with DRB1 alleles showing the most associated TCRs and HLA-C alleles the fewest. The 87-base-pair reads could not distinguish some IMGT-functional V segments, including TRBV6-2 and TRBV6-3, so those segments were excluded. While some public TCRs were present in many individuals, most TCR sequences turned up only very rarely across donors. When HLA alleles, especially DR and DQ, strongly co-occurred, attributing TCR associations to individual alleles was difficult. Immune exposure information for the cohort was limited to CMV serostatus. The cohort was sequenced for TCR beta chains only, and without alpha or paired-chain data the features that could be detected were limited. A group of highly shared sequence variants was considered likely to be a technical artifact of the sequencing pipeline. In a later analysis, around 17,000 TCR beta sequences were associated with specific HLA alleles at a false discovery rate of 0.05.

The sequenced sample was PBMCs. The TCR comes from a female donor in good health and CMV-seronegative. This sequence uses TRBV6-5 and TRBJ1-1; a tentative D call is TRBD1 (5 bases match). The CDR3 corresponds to CASSLTVFYTEAFF. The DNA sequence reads TGTGCCAGCAGTTTGACAGTCTTCTACACTGAAGCTTTCTTT.